This entry lists 14 T cell receptor beta chains sequenced from one sample in a study of control samples from healthy donors and cancer patients. This table comes from immunoSEQ multiplex PCR, and its TCRdb copy is limited to in-frame clones, with some not included. This sample has 70,000 to 80,000 clones, with about nine tenths found just once. The source material was PBMCs. These receptors all come from a woman aged 45 to 65 with colorectal cancer.

The rearrangement joins TRBV7-2 to TRBJ2-2; the D gene is possibly TRBD2 (6 bases). Per the germline V gene, CDR1 is SGHTA and CDR2 is FQGNSA. Trimming took off 5 bases at V and 2 bases at J, with 21 bases between the two ends. This CDR3 has 18 residues. The chain's CDR3 is CASSPRPRRDFNTGELFF. As DNA, the CDR3 is TGTGCCAGCAGCCCCAGGCCCCGACGGGACTTCAACACCGGGGAGCTGTTTTTT. The full variable domain, completed using reference TRBV7-2 and TRBJ2-2, is GAGVSQSPSNKVTEKGKDVELRCDPISGHTALYWYRQSLGQGLEFLIYFQGNSAPDKSGLPSDRFSAERTGGSVSTLTIQRTQQEDSAVYLCASSPRPRRDFNTGELFFGEGSRLTVL.

CDR3 bases: TGTGCCGTCTCGCGGGGAAGCAATTCACCCCTCCACTTT. As protein: CAVSRGSNSPLHF. The V and J genes are TRBV6-6 and TRBJ1-6, with D hard to call. Between the trimmed V and J ends, which lost 11 bases and 7 bases, there was a span of 15 bases. The CDR3 length is 13 residues. Germline CDR1 and CDR2: MNHNY and SVGAGI (reference sequence).

The gene calls are TRBV19 and TRBJ2-3, with 7 bases lining up with TRBD2. Germline loops: CDR1 LNHDA, CDR2 SQIVND (reference sequence). The CDR3 runs to 14 residues. Trimming cost V 2 bases and J 3 bases; bases outside gene matches: 2. The CDR3 region is CASSIMGGTDTQYF. CDR3 bases: TGTGCCAGTAGTATAATGGGAGGGACAGATACGCAGTATTTT.

This clone has a handful of counts. The chain uses TRBV28 and TRBJ1-5; no clear D gene. The CDR3 runs to 13 residues. CDR1 and CDR2 from the germline V gene are MDHEN and SYDVKM. V dropped 3 bases and J dropped 3 bases, with 6 bases sitting between them. The CDR3 region has the DNA TGTGCCAGCAGTTTTGACTCCAATCAGCCCCAGCATTTT. It is translated as CASSFDSNQPQHF.

Worth noting for this clone: In the same sample, other DNA sequences code for this CDR3. This CDR3 reads CASSRDSSTDTQYF. In nucleotides, the CDR3 is TGTGCCAGCAGCAGGGACTCTAGCACAGATACGCAGTATTTT. The genes are TRBV7-9 and TRBJ2-3, with a possible D match to TRBD2 (6 bases). In germline, CDR1 is SEHNR, CDR2 FQNEAQ (reference sequence). The CDR3 consists of 14 residues. V was trimmed by 5 bases and J by 0 bases, leaving 9 bases between them.

This clone was detected a few times. The chain joins TRBV7-2 to TRBJ2-3; D might be TRBD2 (7 bases). The CDR3 contains 14 residues. With 5 bases removed from V and 4 bases from J, the gap between germline ends came to 13 bases. Germline CDR1 and CDR2: SGHTA and FQGNSA. The CDR3, as DNA: TGTGCCAGCAGCGGGGGGGGCAGTGCAGATACGCAGTATTTT. This gives the protein CASSGGGSADTQYF.

The J gene is TRBJ1-1, the V gene TRBV6-2 or TRBV6-3; 11 bases fit TRBD1. The CDR3 is 14 residues long. V shed 6 bases, J shed 5 bases, and the junction held 5 bases outside the gene matches. Germline CDR1 reads MNHEY; CDR2 reads SVGEGT. CDR3 in DNA: TGTGCCAGCAGCCGGACAGGGGGCTTGACTGAAGCTTTCTTT. This sequence encodes CASSRTGGLTEAFF.

This chain joins TRBV28 and TRBJ1-3; 8 nucleotides line up with TRBD1. The CDR3 spans 16 residues. Germline V gene lookup returns CDR1 MDHEN and CDR2 SYDVKM. Unmatched junction bases numbered 5, after V lost 4 bases and J lost 0 bases. The DNA for the CDR3 is TGTGCCAGCAGTTCGGGACAGGTCACCTCTGGAAACACCATATATTTT. Its protein is CASSSGQVTSGNTIYF.

The chain combines TRBV6-2 or TRBV6-3 with TRBJ2-3; 8 bases map to TRBD1. Germline V gene data show CDR1 as MNHEY and CDR2 as SVGEGT. V was pared by 5 bases and J by 2 bases, with 12 bases of the junction left unmatched. This CDR3 has 17 amino acids. The CDR3 coding sequence is TGTGCCAGCAGTACGTTCGACCGGGACAGGACCACAGATACGCAGTATTTT. Translated, it gives CASSTFDRDRTTDTQYF.

The rearrangement uses TRBV6-5 and TRBJ1-2; possibly TRBD1 for D (5 bases). V shed 6 bases and J shed 4 bases, with 18 bases lying between them. CDR1 MNHEY and CDR2 SVGAGI come from the germline V gene. The CDR3 contains 15 residues. The CDR3 is CASSRQSTDLYGYTF. The CDR3 DNA reads TGTGCCAGCAGCCGACAATCGACAGATCTCTATGGCTACACCTTC.

The V and J genes are TRBV9 and TRBJ1-5, with D possibly matching TRBD1 (6 bases). V was trimmed by 0 bases and J by 6 bases, leaving 13 bases between them. The CDR3 consists of 15 residues. Germline V gene data show CDR1 as SGDLS and CDR2 as YYNGEE. CDR3 nucleotide sequence: TGTGCCAGCAGCGTAGGGGGGGCAGTCGGTCAGCCCCAGCATTTT. As protein: CASSVGGAVGQPQHF.

The CDR3 loop is CASTSRRMRQFF. The CDR3 DNA follows: TGTGCCAGCACTTCTCGGAGAATGAGGCAGTTCTTC. The rearrangement uses TRBV12-3 or TRBV12-4 and TRBJ2-1; D call uncertain. The ends were cut back, 7 bases at V and 12 bases at J, with 16 bases in the middle. The CDR3 consists of 12 residues.

The chain recombines TRBV30 with TRBJ1-3, with D perhaps matching TRBD1 (5 bases). Trimming pared 2 bases from V and 0 bases from J, leaving 11 bases between. The length of the CDR3 is 15 residues. Germline CDR1 GTSNPN, CDR2 SVGIG (reference sequence). The CDR3 loop reads CAWSLGGPSGNTIYF. DNA of the CDR3: TGTGCCTGGAGTTTGGGGGGTCCCTCTGGAAACACCATATATTTT.

The V and J genes are TRBV25-1 and TRBJ2-2; 8 bases match TRBD1. The CDR3 is 16 residues long. V lost 3 bases and J lost 7; bases outside the gene matches: 10. The germline V gene encodes CDR1 MGHDK and CDR2 SYGVNS. This CDR3 reads CASSEPGTGHVGELFF. In DNA form, the CDR3 reads TGTGCCAGCAGTGAGCCCGGGACAGGCCACGTCGGGGAGCTGTTTTTT.